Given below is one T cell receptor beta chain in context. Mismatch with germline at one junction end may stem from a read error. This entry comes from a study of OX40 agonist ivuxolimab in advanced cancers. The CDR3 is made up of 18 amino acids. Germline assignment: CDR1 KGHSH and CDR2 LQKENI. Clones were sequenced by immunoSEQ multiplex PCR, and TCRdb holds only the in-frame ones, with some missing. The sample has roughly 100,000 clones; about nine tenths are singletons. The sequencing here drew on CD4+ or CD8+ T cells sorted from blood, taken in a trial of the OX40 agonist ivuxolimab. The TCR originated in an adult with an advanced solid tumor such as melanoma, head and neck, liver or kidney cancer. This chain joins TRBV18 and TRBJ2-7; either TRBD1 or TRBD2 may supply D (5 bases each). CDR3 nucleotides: TGTGCCACCTCAAACGGTCACAGTTCCGGGACGGTCACCTACGAGCAGTACTTC. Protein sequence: CATSNGHSSGTVTYEQYF.